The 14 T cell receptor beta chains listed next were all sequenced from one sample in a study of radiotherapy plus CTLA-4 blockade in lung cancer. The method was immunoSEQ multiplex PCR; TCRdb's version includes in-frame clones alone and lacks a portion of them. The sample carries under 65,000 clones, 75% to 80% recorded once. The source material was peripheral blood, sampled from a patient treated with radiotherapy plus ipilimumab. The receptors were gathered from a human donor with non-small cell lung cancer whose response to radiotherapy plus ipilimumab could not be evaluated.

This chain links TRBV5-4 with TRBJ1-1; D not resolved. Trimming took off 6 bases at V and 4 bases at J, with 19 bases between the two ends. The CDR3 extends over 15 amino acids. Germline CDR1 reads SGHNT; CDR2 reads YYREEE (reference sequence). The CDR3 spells CASTFGEVGATEAFF. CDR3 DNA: TGTGCCAGCACCTTTGGGGAGGTCGGCGCCACTGAAGCTTTCTTT. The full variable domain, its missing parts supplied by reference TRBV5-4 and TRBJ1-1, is ETGVTQSPTHLIKTRGQQVTLRCSSQSGHNTVSWYQQALGQGPQFIFQYYREEENGRGNFPPRFSGLQFPNYSSELNVNALELDDSALYLCASTFGEVGATEAFFGQGTRLTVV.

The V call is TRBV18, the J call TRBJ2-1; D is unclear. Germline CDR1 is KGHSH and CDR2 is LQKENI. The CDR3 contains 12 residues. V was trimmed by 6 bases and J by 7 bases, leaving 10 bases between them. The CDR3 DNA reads TGTGCCAGCTCCCACCCGGTTAATGAGCAGTTCTTC. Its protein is CASSHPVNEQFF.

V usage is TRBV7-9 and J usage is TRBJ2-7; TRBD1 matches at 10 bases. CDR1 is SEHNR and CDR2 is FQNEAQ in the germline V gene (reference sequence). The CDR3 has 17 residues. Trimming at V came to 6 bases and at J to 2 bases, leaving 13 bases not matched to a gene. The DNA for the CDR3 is TGTGCCAGCAGGAAAGGGTATGGGGACAGGGGCCCCTACGAGCAGTACTTC. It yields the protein CASRKGYGDRGPYEQYF.

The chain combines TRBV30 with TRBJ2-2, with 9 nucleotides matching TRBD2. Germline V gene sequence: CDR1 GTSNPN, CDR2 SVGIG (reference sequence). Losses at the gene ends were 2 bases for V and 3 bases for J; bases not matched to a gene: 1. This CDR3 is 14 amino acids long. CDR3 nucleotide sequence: TGTGCCTGGAGTAGCGGGGGGTACACCGGGGAGCTGTTTTTT. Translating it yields CAWSSGGYTGELFF.

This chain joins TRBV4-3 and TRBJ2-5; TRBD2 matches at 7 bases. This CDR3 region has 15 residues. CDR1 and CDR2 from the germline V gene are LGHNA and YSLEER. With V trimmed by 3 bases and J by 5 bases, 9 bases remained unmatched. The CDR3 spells CASSQTSSGEETQYF. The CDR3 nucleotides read TGCGCCAGCAGCCAGACTAGCTCCGGTGAGGAGACCCAGTACTTC.

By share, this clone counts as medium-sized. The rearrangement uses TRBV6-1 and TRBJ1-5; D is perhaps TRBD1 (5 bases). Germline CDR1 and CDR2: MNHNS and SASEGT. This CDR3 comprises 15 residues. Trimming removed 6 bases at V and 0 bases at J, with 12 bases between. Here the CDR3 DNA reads TGTGCCAGCAGACTCGACAGAGCTAGCAATCAGCCCCAGCATTTT. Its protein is CASRLDRASNQPQHF.

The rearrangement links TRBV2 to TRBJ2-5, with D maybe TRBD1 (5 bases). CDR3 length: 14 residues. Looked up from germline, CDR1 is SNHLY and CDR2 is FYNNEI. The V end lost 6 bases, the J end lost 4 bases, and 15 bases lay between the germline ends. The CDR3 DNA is TGTGCCAGCAGGAGGAGACAGCAGCGAGAGACCCAGTACTTC. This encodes CASRRRQQRETQYF.

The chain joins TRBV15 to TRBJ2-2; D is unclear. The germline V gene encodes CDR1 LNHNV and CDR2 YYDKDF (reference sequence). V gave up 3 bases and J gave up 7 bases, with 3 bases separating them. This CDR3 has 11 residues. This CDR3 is CATSSLGELFF. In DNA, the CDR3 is TGTGCCACCAGCAGCCTCGGGGAGCTGTTTTTT.

The CDR3 reads CASSSGQGANTGELFF. DNA for the CDR3: TGTGCCAGCAGCTCCGGACAGGGGGCGAACACCGGGGAGCTGTTTTTT. The chain couples TRBV5-4 to TRBJ2-2; 10 bases match TRBD1. This CDR3 contains 16 residues. Germline V lookup: CDR1 SGHNT, CDR2 YYREEE (reference sequence). Trimming cost V 3 bases and J 0 bases; bases outside gene matches: 2. The whole variable domain, filled in from reference TRBV5-4 and TRBJ2-2, reads ETGVTQSPTHLIKTRGQQVTLRCSSQSGHNTVSWYQQALGQGPQFIFQYYREEENGRGNFPPRFSGLQFPNYSSELNVNALELDDSALYLCASSSGQGANTGELFFGEGSRLTVL.

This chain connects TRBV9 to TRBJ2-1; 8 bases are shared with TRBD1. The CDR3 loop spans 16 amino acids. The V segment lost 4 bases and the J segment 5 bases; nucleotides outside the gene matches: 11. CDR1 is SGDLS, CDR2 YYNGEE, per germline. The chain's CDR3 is CASSPRQGFVDNEQFF. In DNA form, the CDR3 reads TGTGCCAGCAGCCCAAGACAGGGGTTCGTGGACAATGAGCAGTTCTTC.

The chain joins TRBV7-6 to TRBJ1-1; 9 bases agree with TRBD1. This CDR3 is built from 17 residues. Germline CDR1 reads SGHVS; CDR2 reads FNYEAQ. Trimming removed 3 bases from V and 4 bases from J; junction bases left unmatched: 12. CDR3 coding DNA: TGTGCCAGCAGCTTCCGGCGACAGGGGGGGTCGGGCACTGAAGCTTTCTTT. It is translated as CASSFRRQGGSGTEAFF.

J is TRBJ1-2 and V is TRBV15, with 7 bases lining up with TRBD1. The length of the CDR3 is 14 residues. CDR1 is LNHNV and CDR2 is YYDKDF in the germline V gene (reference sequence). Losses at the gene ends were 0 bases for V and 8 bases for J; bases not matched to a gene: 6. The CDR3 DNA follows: TGTGCCACCAGCAGAGATCGCAGGGGGGAAGGCTACACCTTC. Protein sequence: CATSRDRRGEGYTF.

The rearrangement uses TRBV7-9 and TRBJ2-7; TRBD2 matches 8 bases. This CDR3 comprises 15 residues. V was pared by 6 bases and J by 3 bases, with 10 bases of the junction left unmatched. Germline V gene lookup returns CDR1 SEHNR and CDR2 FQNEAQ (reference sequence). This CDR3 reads CASSSTSVNYYEQYF. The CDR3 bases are TGTGCCAGCAGTTCGACTAGCGTGAACTACTACGAGCAGTACTTC.

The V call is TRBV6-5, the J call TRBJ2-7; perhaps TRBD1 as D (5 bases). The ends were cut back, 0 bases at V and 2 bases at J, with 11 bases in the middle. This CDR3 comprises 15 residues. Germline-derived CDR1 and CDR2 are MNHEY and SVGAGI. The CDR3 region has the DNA TGTGCCAGCAGTTACTCGCTTGACAGCGCCTACGAGCAGTACTTC. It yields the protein CASSYSLDSAYEQYF.